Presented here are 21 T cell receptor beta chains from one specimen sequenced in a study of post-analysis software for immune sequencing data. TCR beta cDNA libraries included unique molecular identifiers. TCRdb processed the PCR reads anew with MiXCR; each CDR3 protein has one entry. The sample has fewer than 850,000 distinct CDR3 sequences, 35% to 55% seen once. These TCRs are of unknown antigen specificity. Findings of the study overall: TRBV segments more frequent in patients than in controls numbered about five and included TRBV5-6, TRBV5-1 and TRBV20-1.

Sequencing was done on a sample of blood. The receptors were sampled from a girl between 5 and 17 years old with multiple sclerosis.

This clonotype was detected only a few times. The CDR3 DNA is TGCGCCAGCAGCTCCAGACGGAGAAAGCGGGAGGGCGAGTGGTACGAGCAGTACTTC. Encoded protein: CASSSRRRKREGEWYEQYF. The chain carries TRBV5-1 and TRBJ2-7; 10 nucleotides line up with TRBD2. Germline V gene data show CDR1 as SGHRS and CDR2 as YFSETQ. J gave up 4 bases and V 3 bases, and 19 bases lay outside the gene matches. The CDR3 spans 19 residues. Full variable domain (missing parts from reference TRBV5-1 and TRBJ2-7): KAGVTQTPRYLIKTRGQQVTLSCSPISGHRSVSWYQQTPGQGLQFLFEYFSETQRNKGNFPGRFSGRQFSNSRSEMNVSTLELGDSALYLCASSSRRRKREGEWYEQYFGPGTRLTVT.

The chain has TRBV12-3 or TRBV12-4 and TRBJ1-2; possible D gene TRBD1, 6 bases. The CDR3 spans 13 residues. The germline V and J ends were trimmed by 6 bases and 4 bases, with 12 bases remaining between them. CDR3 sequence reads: CASRPTGTYGYTF. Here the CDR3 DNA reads TGTGCCAGCAGACCTACAGGGACCTATGGCTACACCTTC.

CDR3 bases: TGTGCCAGCAGTTTATCTCCAGGGGGCACTGAAGCTTTCTTT. This codes for CASSLSPGGTEAFF. The rearrangement uses TRBV27 and TRBJ1-1; 7 nucleotides agree with TRBD1. Looked up from germline, CDR1 is MNHEY and CDR2 is SMNVEV (reference sequence). The CDR3 runs to 14 residues. V shed 0 bases and J 4 bases; nucleotides not matched to a gene: 2.

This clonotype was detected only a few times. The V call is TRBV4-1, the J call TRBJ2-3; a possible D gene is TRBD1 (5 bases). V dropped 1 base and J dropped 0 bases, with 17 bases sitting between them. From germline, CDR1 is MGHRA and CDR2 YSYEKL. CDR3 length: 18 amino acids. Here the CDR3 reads CASSQGIDSSSSTDTQYF. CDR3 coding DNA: TGCGCCAGCAGCCAAGGGATTGACAGCTCTTCTAGCACAGATACGCAGTATTTT.

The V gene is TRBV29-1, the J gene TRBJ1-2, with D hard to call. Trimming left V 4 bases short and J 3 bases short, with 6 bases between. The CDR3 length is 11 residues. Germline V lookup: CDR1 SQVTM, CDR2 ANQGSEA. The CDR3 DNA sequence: TGCAGCGTTGTTAGGGACTATGGCTACACCTTC. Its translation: CSVVRDYGYTF.

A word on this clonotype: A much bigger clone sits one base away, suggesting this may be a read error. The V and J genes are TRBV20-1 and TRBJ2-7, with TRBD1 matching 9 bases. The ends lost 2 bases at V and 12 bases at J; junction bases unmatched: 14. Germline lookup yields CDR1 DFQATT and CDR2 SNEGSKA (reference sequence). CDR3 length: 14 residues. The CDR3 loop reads CSARSGQGLETRYF. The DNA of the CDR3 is TGCAGTGCTAGATCGGGACAGGGACTGGAGACCCGGTACTTC.

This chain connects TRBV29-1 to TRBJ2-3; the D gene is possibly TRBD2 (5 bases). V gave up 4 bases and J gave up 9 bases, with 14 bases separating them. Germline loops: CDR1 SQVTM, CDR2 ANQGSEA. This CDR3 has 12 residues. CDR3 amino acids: CSVGGPDGTQYF. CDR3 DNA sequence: TGCAGCGTTGGAGGGCCCGACGGGACGCAGTATTTT.

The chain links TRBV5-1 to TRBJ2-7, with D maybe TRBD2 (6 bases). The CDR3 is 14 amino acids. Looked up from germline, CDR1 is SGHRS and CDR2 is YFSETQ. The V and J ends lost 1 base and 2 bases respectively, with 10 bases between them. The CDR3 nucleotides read TGCGCCAGCAGCTTGACGGGAGAGCCCTACGAGCAGTACTTC. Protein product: CASSLTGEPYEQYF.

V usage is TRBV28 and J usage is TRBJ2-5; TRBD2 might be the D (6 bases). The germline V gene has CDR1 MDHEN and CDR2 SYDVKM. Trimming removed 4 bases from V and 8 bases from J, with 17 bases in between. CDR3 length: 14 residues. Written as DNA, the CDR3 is TGTGCCAGCAGTTGGTCCGGGACTGCAAACACCCAGTACTTC. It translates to CASSWSGTANTQYF.

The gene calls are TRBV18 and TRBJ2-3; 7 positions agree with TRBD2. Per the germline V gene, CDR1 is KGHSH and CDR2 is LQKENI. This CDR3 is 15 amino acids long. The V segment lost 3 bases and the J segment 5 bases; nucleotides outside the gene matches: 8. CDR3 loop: CASSPDLTGGDTQYF. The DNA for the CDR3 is TGTGCCAGCTCACCGGATCTGACGGGAGGAGATACGCAGTATTTT.

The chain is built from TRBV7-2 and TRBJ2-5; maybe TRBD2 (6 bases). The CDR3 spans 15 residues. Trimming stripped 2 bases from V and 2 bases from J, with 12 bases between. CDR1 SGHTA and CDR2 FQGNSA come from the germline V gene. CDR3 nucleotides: TGTGCCAGCAGCTTAACTTCCGGGACTCAAGAGACCCAGTACTTC. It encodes CASSLTSGTQETQYF.

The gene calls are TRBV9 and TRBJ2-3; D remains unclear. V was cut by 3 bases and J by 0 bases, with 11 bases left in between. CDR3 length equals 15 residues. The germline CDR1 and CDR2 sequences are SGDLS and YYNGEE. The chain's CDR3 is CASSALSLSTDTQYF. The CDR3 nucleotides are TGTGCCAGCAGCGCGCTATCCCTAAGCACAGATACGCAGTATTTT.

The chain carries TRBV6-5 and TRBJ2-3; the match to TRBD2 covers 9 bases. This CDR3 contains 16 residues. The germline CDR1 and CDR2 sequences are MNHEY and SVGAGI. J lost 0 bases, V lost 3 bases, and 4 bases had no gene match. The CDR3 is CASSYRLAASTDTQYF. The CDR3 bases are TGTGCCAGCAGTTATAGACTAGCGGCGAGCACAGATACGCAGTATTTT.

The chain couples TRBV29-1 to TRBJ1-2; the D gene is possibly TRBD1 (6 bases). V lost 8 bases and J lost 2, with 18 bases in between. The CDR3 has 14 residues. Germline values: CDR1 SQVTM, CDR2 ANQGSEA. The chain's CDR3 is CSTGGGSENYGYTF. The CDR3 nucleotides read TGCAGCACGGGGGGGGGCTCGGAAAACTATGGCTACACCTTC. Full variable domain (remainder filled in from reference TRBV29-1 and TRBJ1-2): SAVISQKPSRDICQRGTSLTIQCQVDSQVTMMFWYRQQPGQSLTLIATANQGSEATYESGFVIDKFPISRPNLTFSTLTVSNMSPEDSSIYLCSTGGGSENYGYTFGSGTRLTVV.

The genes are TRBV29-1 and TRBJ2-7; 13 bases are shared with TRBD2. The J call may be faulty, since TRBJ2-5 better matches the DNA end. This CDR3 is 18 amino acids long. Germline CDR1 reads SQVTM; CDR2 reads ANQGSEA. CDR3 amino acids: CSVDGAGLAGVPRETQYF. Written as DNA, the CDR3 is TGCAGCGTTGATGGGGCCGGACTAGCGGGAGTTCCAAGGGAGACCCAGTACTTC.

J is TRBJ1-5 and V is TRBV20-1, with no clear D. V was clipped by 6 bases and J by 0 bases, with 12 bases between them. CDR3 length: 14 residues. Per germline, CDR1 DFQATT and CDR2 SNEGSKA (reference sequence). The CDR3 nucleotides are TGCAGTGCCAAGCAAGATTATAGCAATCAGCCCCAGCATTTT. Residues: CSAKQDYSNQPQHF.

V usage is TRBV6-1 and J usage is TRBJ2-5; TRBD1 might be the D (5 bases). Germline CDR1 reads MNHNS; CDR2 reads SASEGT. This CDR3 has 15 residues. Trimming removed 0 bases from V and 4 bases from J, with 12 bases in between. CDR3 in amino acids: CASSEATYRGETQYF. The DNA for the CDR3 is TGTGCCAGCAGTGAAGCTACATATAGGGGAGAGACCCAGTACTTC.

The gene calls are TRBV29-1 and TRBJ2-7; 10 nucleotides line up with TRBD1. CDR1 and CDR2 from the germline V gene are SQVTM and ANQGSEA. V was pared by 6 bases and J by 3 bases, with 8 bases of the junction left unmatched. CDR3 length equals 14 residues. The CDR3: CSVATTGGDYEQYF. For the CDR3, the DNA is TGCAGCGTGGCGACGACAGGGGGCGACTACGAGCAGTACTTC.

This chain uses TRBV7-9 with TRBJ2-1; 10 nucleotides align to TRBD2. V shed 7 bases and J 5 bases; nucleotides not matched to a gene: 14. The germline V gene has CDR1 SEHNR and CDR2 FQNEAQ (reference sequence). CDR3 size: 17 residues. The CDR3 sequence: CASIEGASGSRDNEQFF. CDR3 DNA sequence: TGTGCCAGCATCGAAGGGGCTAGCGGGAGCCGAGACAATGAGCAGTTCTTC.

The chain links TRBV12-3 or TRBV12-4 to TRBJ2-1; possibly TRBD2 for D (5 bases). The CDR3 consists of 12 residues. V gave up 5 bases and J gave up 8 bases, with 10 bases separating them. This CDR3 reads CASSPTRDEQFF. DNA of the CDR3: TGTGCCAGCAGTCCAACTAGGGATGAGCAGTTCTTC.

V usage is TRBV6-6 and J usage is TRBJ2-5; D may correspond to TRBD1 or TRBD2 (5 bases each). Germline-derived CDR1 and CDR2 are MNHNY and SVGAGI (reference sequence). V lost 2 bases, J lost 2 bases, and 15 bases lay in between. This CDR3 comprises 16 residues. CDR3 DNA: TGTGCCAGCAGTTACCTCCCGGGACGACGACAAGAGACCCAGTACTTC. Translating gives CASSYLPGRRQETQYF.